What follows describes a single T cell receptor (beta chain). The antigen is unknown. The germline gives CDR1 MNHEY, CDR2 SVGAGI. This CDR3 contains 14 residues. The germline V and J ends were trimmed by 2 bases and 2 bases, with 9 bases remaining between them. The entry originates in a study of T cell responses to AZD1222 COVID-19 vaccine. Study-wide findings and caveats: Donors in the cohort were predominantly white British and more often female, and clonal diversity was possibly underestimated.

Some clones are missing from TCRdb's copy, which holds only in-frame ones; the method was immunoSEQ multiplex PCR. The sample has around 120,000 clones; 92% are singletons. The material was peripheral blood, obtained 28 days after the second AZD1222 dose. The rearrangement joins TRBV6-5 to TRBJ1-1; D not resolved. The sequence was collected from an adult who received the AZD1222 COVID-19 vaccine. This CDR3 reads CASSYEVRNTEAFF. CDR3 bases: TGTGCCAGCAGTTACGAGGTGCGCAACACTGAAGCTTTCTTT.